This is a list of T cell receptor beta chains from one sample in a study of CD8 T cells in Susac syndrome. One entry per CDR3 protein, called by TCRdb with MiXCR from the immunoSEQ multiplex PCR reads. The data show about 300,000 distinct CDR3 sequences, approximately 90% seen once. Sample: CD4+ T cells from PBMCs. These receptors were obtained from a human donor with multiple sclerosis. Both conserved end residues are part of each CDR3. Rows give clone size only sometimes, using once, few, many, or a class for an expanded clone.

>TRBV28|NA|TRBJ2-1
CATWTGQSNEQFF
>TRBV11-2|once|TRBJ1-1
CASSLWGRKGTEAFF
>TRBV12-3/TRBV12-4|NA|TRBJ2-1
CASSVPGVNEQFF
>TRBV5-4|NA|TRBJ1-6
CASSFLGNSPLHF
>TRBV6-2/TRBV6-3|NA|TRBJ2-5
CASTDRTSQETQYF
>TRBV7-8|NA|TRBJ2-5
CASSPRPYQETQYF
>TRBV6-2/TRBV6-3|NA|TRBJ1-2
CASSWRTGAGYTF
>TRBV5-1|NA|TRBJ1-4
CASSPAGVEKLFF
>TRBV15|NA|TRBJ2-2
CATSRDPRKSGGPNTGELFF
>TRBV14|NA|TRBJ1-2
CASSHKTGDSYGYTF
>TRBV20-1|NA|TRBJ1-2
CSARGGQTNYGYTF
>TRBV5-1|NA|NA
CASSLALASGSEQYF
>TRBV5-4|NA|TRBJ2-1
CASSPGGTSGMYGEQFF
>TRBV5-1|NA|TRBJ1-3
CASSFAGTGNTIYF
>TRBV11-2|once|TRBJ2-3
CASSHGGTGAHSTDTQYF
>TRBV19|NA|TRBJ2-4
CASSSSSGSRGIQYF
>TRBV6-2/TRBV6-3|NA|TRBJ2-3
CASSYPSGSFEAVTDTQYF
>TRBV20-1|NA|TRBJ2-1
CSAPDRVYNEQFF
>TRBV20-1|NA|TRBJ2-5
CSAPPGGGLHKETQYF
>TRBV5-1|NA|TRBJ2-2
CASSLTDSVTGELFF
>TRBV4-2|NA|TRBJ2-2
CASSQEFTGELFF
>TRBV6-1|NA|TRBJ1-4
CALSRDRGRTNEKLFF
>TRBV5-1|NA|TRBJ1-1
CASSLDGGEAFF